Below, 25 T cell receptor beta chains from the same sample are listed, as sequenced in a study of technical replicates of blood from several donors. Profiled with immunoSEQ multiplex PCR; TCRdb holds only in-frame clones, not every one. The data show about 83,000 clones, with around 96% seen just once and about 0.31% held by the top ten. Sequenced input: T cells isolated from PBMCs. These receptors all stem from a human donor in good health.

CDR3: CASSPPGGTGIYNEQFF. CDR3 DNA: TGTGCCAGCAGCCCCCCTGGAGGGACAGGAATTTACAATGAGCAGTTCTTC. The chain employs TRBV9 and TRBJ2-1; 8 nucleotides match TRBD1. With 4 bases clipped from V and 4 bases from J, the junction kept 13 bases outside the gene matches. The CDR3 totals 17 residues. Germline lookup yields CDR1 SGDLS and CDR2 YYNGEE.

This clone has a single count. J is TRBJ2-7 and V is TRBV7-9, with 7 bases matching TRBD1. The CDR3 consists of 11 residues. The V gene's germline CDR1 is SEHNR and CDR2 FQNEAQ (reference sequence). V lost 8 bases to trimming and J lost 6 bases; unmatched junction nucleotides: 4. The CDR3 here is CASSTGVEQYF. The CDR3, as DNA: TGTGCCAGCTCAACAGGGGTCGAGCAGTACTTC.

The rearrangement uses TRBV6-1 and TRBJ2-5; the match to TRBD2 covers 10 bases. Germline V lookup: CDR1 MNHNS, CDR2 SASEGT. V gave up 2 bases and J gave up 5 bases; unmatched junction bases: 5. The length of the CDR3 is 15 residues. The CDR3 nucleotides read TGTGCCAGCAGTGAACTAGCGGGAGTCCGGGAGACCCAGTACTTC. This gives the protein CASSELAGVRETQYF.

This clone was observed a single time. The chain uses TRBV9 and TRBJ2-1, with D possibly being TRBD1 (6 bases). V lost 3 bases, J lost 2 bases, and 12 bases lay in between. The CDR3 extends over 15 amino acids. In germline, CDR1 is SGDLS, CDR2 YYNGEE. This chain's CDR3 is CASSAPGHPYNEQFF. CDR3 bases: TGTGCCAGCAGCGCACCGGGACATCCCTACAATGAGCAGTTCTTC.

The rearrangement joins TRBV5-1 to TRBJ2-5; perhaps TRBD2 as D (6 bases). The CDR3 consists of 13 residues. Germline CDR1 SGHRS, CDR2 YFSETQ. V lost 5 bases, J lost 1 base, and 9 bases lay in between. The CDR3 nucleotides read TGCGCCAGCAGGGGGACTTCCCAAGAGACCCAGTACTTC. As protein: CASRGTSQETQYF.

The genes are TRBV27 and TRBJ2-1; 11 bases fit TRBD2. This CDR3 has 14 amino acids. The germline V gene encodes CDR1 MNHEY and CDR2 SMNVEV (reference sequence). With V trimmed by 5 bases and J by 7 bases, 4 bases remained unmatched. CDR3 sequence: CASSQRLAGNEQFF. DNA of the CDR3: TGTGCCAGCAGTCAAAGACTAGCGGGAAATGAGCAGTTCTTC.

The chain employs TRBV27 and TRBJ2-2, with D hard to call. Germline CDR1 is MNHEY and CDR2 is SMNVEV (reference sequence). This CDR3 region has 13 residues. Between the trimmed V and J ends, which lost 7 bases and 1 base, there was a span of 7 bases. The CDR3 region has the DNA TGTGCCAGCAAACGGGTGAACACCGGGGAGCTGTTTTTT. Its translation: CASKRVNTGELFF.

This clone showed up just a few times. This chain joins TRBV14 and TRBJ1-1; no definite D call. The CDR3 runs to 14 residues. Germline V gene sequence: CDR1 SGHDN, CDR2 FVKESK. V lost 1 base and J lost 4, with 10 bases in between. Here the CDR3 reads CASSQAVEITEAFF. For the CDR3, the DNA is TGTGCCAGCAGCCAAGCAGTGGAGATCACTGAAGCTTTCTTT.

This chain uses TRBV28 with TRBJ1-5; 7 bases align to TRBD1. This CDR3 region has 15 residues. J lost 4 bases, V lost 2 bases, and 5 bases had no gene match. The germline V gene encodes CDR1 MDHEN and CDR2 SYDVKM. The CDR3 nucleotides are TGTGCCAGCAGTTTAGGGACAGCTATTAATCAGCCCCAGCATTTT. Translating gives CASSLGTAINQPQHF.

The chain couples TRBV2 to TRBJ2-3; the D gene is possibly TRBD2 (5 bases). The CDR3 loop spans 14 amino acids. Germline V gene lookup returns CDR1 SNHLY and CDR2 FYNNEI. V was clipped by 6 bases and J by 3 bases, with 13 bases between them. This chain's CDR3 is CASSRRESTDTQYF. DNA for the CDR3: TGTGCCAGCAGCCGACGGGAATCAACAGATACGCAGTATTTT. Full variable domain (remainder filled in from reference TRBV2 and TRBJ2-3): EPEVTQTPSHQVTQMGQEVILRCVPISNHLYFYWYRQILGQKVEFLVSFYNNEISEKSEIFDDQFSVERPDGSNFTLKIRSTKLEDSAMYFCASSRRESTDTQYFGPGTRLTVL.

The chain uses TRBV5-1 and TRBJ2-7, with TRBD2 identical over 8 bases. The V gene's germline CDR1 is SGHRS and CDR2 YFSETQ. The CDR3 is 15 amino acids. V shed 0 bases and J 2 bases; nucleotides not matched to a gene: 4. CDR3 coding DNA: TGCGCCAGCAGCTTGGTTAGCGGGAACCCCTACGAGCAGTACTTC. It encodes CASSLVSGNPYEQYF.

The genes are TRBV28 and TRBJ2-4; 8 bases align to TRBD1. With V trimmed by 8 bases and J by 3 bases, 3 bases remained unmatched. Germline V gene sequence: CDR1 MDHEN, CDR2 SYDVKM. The length of the CDR3 is 13 residues. DNA of the CDR3: TGTGCCAGCCAAGACAGGGGCAAAAACATTCAGTACTTC. Protein sequence: CASQDRGKNIQYF.

The V and J genes are TRBV14 and TRBJ2-1, with 14 bases lining up with TRBD2. The CDR3 consists of 15 residues. The germline gives CDR1 SGHDN, CDR2 FVKESK. After removal of 4 bases from V and 10 bases from J, the junction contained 6 bases not matched to a gene. The CDR3 bases are TGTGCCAGCAGCCTCGGACTAGCGGGAGGTAGAGAGCAGTTCTTC. This encodes CASSLGLAGGREQFF.

The chain links TRBV2 to TRBJ2-7, with D possibly TRBD1 on 6 matching bases. Germline CDR1 SNHLY, CDR2 FYNNEI. The CDR3 extends over 14 amino acids. V was shortened by 6 bases and J by 3 bases, with 15 bases between the two germline ends. In DNA, the CDR3 is TGTGCCAGCAGCGAAAGGGACACGGGCTACGAGCAGTACTTC. It encodes CASSERDTGYEQYF.

The gene calls are TRBV28 and TRBJ2-7; 9 bases line up with TRBD1. This CDR3 is 14 amino acids long. Per the germline V gene, CDR1 is MDHEN and CDR2 is SYDVKM. V lost 6 bases and J lost 2; bases outside the gene matches: 5. The CDR3 region is CASRRQGVPYEQYF. The CDR3 coding sequence is TGTGCCAGCAGGAGACAGGGGGTACCCTACGAGCAGTACTTC.

The chain employs TRBV7-2 and TRBJ2-7; D remains unclear. The CDR3 sequence is 14 residues long. V gave up 3 bases and J gave up 0 bases, with 9 bases separating them. CDR1 and CDR2 from the germline V gene are SGHTA and FQGNSA. CDR3 residues: CASSFSGDSYEQYF. CDR3 in DNA: TGTGCCAGCAGCTTTTCCGGAGACTCCTACGAGCAGTACTTC.

This chain links TRBV2 with TRBJ1-5; 9 nucleotides match TRBD1. J gave up 5 bases and V 6 bases, and 5 bases lay outside the gene matches. The CDR3 extends over 14 amino acids. Germline CDR1 is SNHLY and CDR2 is FYNNEI. In DNA, the CDR3 is TGTGCCAGCAGGGGACAGGGAGGATATCAGCCCCAGCATTTT. This gives the protein CASRGQGGYQPQHF.

V and J are TRBV6-1 and TRBJ2-7; a possible D gene is TRBD2 (6 bases). Trimming cost V 2 bases and J 2 bases, with 16 bases left between them. The CDR3 extends over 16 amino acids. In germline, CDR1 is MNHNS, CDR2 SASEGT. CDR3 bases: TGTGCCAGCAGTGAAATAACTAGCCGGAAGGCCTACGAGCAGTACTTC. Translated, it gives CASSEITSRKAYEQYF.

V and J are TRBV2 and TRBJ2-7, with D tentatively TRBD1 (6 bases). The CDR3 totals 14 residues. V gave up 6 bases and J gave up 4 bases, with 16 bases separating them. Per germline, CDR1 SNHLY and CDR2 FYNNEI. The CDR3 sequence: CASRPDRLGYEQYF. The CDR3 DNA follows: TGTGCCAGCAGGCCCGACAGGCTTGGTTACGAGCAGTACTTC.

This chain links TRBV7-2 with TRBJ1-5; D uncertain. Trimming removed 4 bases from V and 1 base from J, with 8 bases in between. The germline CDR1 and CDR2 sequences are SGHTA and FQGNSA. The CDR3 is 14 residues long. Here the CDR3 reads CASSSGISNQPQHF. The CDR3 DNA reads as TGTGCCAGCAGCTCCGGGATAAGCAATCAGCCCCAGCATTTT.

The chain combines TRBV7-9 with TRBJ2-3; 8 nucleotides line up with TRBD2. This CDR3 has 14 amino acids. The germline gives CDR1 SEHNR, CDR2 FQNEAQ (reference sequence). Germline trimming cut 6 bases from V and 3 bases from J; bases unmatched to any gene: 5. CDR3 protein: CASSQSGSTDTQYF. DNA for the CDR3: TGTGCCAGCAGTCAAAGCGGGAGTACAGATACGCAGTATTTT.

This clone was counted a single time. The CDR3 bases are TGTGCCAGCAGCCCCGGGCGGACACTGTCCTACGAGCAGTACTTC. Its translation is CASSPGRTLSYEQYF. V gene TRBV4-2 combines with J gene TRBJ2-7, with D possibly matching TRBD1 (5 bases). V shed 4 bases and J shed 1 base, with 14 bases lying between them. CDR1 and CDR2 from the germline V gene are LGHNA and YNFKEQ. This CDR3 contains 15 residues.

This chain connects TRBV28 to TRBJ2-6; no clear D gene. V lost 2 bases to trimming and J lost 0 bases, with 8 bases between them. The CDR3 runs to 16 residues. The V gene's germline CDR1 is MDHEN and CDR2 SYDVKM. In nucleotides, the CDR3 is TGTGCCAGCAGTTTACTATATGGCTCTGGGGCCAACGTCCTGACTTTC. This codes for CASSLLYGSGANVLTF.

The genes are TRBV19 and TRBJ1-5; 7 bases align to TRBD1. Germline loops: CDR1 LNHDA, CDR2 SQIVND (reference sequence). With 7 bases clipped from V and 3 bases from J, the junction kept 18 bases outside the gene matches. This CDR3 is 18 amino acids long. The CDR3 region has the DNA TGTGCCAGTAAAAGGTTACAGGGAACAGGGGCTTTCAATCAGCCCCAGCATTTT. Translation gives CASKRLQGTGAFNQPQHF.

The chain carries TRBV4-1 and TRBJ2-7, with a tentative D call TRBD2 (6 bases). The germline CDR1 and CDR2 sequences are MGHRA and YSYEKL. V was clipped by 3 bases and J by 5 bases, with 17 bases between them. The CDR3 is 15 amino acids. This CDR3 is CASSQREEGPNEQYF. CDR3 bases: TGCGCCAGCAGCCAGAGAGAGGAGGGCCCCAACGAGCAGTACTTC.